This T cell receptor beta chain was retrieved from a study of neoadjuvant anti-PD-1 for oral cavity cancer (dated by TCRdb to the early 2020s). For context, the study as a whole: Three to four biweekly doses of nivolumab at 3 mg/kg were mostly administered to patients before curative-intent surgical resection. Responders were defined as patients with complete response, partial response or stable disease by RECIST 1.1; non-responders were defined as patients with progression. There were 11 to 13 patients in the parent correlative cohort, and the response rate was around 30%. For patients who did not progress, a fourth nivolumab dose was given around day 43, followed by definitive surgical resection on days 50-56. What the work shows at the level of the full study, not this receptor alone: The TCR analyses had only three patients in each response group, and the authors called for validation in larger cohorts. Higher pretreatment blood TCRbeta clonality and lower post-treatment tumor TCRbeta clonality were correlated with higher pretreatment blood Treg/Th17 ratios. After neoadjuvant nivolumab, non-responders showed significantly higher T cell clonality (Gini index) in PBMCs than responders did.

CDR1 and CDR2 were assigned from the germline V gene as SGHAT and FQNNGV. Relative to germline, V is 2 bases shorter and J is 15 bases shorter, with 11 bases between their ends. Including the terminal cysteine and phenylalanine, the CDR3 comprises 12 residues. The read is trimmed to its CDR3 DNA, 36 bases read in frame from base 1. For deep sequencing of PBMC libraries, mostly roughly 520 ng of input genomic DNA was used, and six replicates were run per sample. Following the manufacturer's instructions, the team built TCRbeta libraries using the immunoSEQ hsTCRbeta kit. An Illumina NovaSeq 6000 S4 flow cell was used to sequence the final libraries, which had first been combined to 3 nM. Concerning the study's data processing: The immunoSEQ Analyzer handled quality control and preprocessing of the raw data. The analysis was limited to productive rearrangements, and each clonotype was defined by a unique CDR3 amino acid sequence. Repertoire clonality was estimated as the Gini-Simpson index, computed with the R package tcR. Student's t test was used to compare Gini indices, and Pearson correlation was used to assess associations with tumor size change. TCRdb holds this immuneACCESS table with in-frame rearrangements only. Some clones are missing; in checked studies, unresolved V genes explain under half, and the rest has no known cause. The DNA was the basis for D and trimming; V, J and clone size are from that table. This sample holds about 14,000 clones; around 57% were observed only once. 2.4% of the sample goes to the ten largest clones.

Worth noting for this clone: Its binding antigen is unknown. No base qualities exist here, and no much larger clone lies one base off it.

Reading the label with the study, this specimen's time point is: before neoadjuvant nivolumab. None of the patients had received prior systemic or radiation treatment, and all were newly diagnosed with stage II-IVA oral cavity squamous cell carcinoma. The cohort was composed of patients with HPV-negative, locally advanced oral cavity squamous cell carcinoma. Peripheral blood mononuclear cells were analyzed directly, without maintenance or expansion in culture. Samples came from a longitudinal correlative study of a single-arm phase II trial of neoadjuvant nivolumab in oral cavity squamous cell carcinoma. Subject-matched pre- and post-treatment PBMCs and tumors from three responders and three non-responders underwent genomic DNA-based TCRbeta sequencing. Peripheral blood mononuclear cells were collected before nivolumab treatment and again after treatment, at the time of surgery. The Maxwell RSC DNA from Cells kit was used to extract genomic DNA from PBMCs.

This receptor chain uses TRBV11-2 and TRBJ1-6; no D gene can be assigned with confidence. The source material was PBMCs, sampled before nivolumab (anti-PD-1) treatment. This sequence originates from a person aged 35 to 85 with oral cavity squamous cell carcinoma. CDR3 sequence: CASSLRPGYLHF. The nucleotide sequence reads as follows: TGTGCCAGCAGCTTACGGCCGGGTTACCTCCACTTT.